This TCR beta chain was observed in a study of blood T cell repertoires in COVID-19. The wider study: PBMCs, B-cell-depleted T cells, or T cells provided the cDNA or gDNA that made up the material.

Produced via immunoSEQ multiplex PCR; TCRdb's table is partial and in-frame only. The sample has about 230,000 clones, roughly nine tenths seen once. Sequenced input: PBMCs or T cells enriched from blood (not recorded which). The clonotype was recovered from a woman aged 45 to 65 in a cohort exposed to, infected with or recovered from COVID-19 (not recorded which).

In DNA form, the CDR3 reads TGTGCTAGTGGTTTGTCTGATACGCAGTATTTT. Protein product: CASGLSDTQYF. This chain joins TRBV12-5 and TRBJ2-3, with D hard to call. The CDR3 is 11 amino acids. Germline CDR1 is LGHNT and CDR2 is FRNRAP. Trimming took 2 bases from V and 6 from J, leaving 3 bases between them.